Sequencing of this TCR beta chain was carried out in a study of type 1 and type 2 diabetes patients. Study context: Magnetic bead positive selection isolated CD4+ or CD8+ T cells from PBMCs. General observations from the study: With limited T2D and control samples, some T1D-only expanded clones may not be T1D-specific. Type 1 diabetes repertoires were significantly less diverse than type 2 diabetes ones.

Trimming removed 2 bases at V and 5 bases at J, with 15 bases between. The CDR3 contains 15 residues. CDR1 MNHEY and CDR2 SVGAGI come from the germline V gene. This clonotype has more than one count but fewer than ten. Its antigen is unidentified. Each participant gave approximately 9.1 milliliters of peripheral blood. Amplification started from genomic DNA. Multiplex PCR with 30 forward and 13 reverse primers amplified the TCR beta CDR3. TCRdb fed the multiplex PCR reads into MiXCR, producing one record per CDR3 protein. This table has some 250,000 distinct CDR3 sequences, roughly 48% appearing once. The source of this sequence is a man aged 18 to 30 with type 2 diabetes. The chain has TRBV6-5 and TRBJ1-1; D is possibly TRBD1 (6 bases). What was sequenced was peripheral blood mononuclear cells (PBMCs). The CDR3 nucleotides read TGTGCCAGCAGTTACGCGGGGGCTCGAAGGACTGAAGCTTTCTTT. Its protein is CASSYAGARRTEAFF.